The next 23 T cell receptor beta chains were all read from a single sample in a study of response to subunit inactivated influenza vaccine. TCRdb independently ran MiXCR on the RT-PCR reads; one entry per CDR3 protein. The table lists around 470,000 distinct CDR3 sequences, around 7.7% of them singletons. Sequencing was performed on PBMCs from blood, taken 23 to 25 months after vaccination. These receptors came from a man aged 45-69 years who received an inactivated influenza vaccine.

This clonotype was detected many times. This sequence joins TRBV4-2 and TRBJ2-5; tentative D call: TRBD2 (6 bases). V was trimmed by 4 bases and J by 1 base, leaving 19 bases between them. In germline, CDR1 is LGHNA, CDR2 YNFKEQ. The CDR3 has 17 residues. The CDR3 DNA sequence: TGTGCCAGCAGCCTCGATCCCCGGGACTGGAGCCAAGAGACCCAGTACTTC. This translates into CASSLDPRDWSQETQYF.

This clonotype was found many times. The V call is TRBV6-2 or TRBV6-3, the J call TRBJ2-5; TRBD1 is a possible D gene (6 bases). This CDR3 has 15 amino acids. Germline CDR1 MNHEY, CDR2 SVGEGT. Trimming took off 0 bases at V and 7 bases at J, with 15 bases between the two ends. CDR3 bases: TGTGCCAGCAGTTACTCAGGGACGACAGGAGGGACCCAGTACTTC. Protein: CASSYSGTTGGTQYF.

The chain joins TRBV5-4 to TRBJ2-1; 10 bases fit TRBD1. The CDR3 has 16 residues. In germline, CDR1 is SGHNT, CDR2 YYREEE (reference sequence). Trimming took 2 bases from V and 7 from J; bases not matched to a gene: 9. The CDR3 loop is CASSFPADRGRNEQFF. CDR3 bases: TGTGCCAGCAGCTTCCCCGCGGACAGGGGGAGAAATGAGCAGTTCTTC. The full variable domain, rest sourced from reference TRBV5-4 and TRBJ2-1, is ETGVTQSPTHLIKTRGQQVTLRCSSQSGHNTVSWYQQALGQGPQFIFQYYREEENGRGNFPPRFSGLQFPNYSSELNVNALELDDSALYLCASSFPADRGRNEQFFGPGTRLTVL.

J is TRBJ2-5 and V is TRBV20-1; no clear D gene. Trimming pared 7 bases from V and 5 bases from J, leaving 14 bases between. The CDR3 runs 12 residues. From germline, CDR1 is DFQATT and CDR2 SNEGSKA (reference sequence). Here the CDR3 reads CSVDERRETQYF. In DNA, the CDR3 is TGCAGTGTGGACGAACGACGGGAGACCCAGTACTTC.

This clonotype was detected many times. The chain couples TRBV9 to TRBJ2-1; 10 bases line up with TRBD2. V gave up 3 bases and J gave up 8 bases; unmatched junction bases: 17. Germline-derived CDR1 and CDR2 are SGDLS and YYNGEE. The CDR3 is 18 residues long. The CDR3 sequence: CASSAGLASAYKGDEQFF. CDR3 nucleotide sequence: TGTGCCAGCAGCGCGGGACTAGCGTCGGCTTACAAGGGAGATGAGCAGTTCTTC.

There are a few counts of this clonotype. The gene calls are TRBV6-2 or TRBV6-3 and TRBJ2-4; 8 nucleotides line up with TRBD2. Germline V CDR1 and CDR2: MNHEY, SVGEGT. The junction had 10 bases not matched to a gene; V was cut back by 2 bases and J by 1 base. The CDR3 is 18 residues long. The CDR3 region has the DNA TGTGCCAGCAGTTACGGACGGGGGGGGCGAGGGGCCAAAAACATTCAGTACTTC. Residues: CASSYGRGGRGAKNIQYF.

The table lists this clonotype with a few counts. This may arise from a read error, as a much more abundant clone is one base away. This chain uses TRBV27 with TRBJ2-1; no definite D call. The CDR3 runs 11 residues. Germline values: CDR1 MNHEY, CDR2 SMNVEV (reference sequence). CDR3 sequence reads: CASGFGNEQFF. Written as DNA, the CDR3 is TGTGCCAGCGGTTTCGGCAATGAGCAGTTCTTC.

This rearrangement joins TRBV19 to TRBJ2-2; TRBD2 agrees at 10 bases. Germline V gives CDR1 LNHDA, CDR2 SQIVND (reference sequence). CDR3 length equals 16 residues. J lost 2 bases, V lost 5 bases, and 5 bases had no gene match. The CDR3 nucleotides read TGTGCCAGTAGTTCGGGACTAGCGACAAACACCGGGGAGCTGTTTTTT. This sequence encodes CASSSGLATNTGELFF.

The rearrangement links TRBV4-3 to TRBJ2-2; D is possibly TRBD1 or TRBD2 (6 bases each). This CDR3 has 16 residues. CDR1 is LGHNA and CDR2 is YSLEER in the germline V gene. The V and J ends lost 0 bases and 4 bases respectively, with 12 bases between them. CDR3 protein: CASSQDPRGGTGELFF. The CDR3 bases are TGCGCCAGCAGCCAAGATCCCAGGGGAGGCACCGGGGAGCTGTTTTTT.

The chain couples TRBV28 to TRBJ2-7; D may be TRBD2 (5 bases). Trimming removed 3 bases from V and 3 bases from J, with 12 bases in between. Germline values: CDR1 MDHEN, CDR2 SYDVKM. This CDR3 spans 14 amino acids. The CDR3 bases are TGTGCCAGCAGTTTTAAGGGAGTACTCTACGAGCAGTACTTC. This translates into CASSFKGVLYEQYF. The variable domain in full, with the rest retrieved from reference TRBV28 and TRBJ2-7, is DVKVTQSSRYLVKRTGEKVFLECVQDMDHENMFWYRQDPGLGLRLIYFSYDVKMKEKGDIPEGYSVSREKKERFSLILESASTNQTSMYLCASSFKGVLYEQYFGPGTRLTVT.

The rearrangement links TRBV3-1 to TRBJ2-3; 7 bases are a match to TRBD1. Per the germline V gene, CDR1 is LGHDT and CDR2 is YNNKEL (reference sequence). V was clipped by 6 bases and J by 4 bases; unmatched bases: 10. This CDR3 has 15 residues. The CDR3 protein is CASSLSNRGSDTQYF. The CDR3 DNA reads TGTGCCAGCAGTCTGTCCAACAGGGGCTCAGATACGCAGTATTTT.

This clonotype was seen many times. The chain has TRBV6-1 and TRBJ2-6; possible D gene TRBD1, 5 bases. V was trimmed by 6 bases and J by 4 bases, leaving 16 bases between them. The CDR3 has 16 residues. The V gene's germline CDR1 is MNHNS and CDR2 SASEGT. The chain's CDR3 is CASSLQGTRGANVLTF. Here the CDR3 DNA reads TGTGCCAGCAGCCTTCAGGGTACGAGGGGGGCCAACGTCCTGACTTTC.

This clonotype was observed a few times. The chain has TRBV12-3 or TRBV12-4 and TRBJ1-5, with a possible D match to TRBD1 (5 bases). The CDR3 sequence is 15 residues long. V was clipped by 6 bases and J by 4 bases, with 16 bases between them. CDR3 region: CASSRGAGGNQPQHF. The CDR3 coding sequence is TGTGCCAGCAGCCGAGGGGCAGGAGGAAATCAGCCCCAGCATTTT.

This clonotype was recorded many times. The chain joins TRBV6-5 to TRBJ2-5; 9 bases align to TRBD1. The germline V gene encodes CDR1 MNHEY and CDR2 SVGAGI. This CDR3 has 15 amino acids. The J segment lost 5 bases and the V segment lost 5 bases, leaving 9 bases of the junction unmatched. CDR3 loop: CASSNRQGVTETQYF. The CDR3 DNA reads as TGTGCCAGCAGTAACCGACAGGGGGTCACGGAGACCCAGTACTTC.

CDR3 protein: CASSRAGENYEQYF. CDR3 bases: TGTGCCAGCAGCAGAGCGGGAGAAAACTACGAGCAGTACTTC. The genes are TRBV27 and TRBJ2-7; 8 bases line up with TRBD2. V gave up 6 bases and J gave up 3 bases; unmatched junction bases: 7. This CDR3 region has 14 residues. Germline V CDR1 and CDR2: MNHEY, SMNVEV (reference sequence).

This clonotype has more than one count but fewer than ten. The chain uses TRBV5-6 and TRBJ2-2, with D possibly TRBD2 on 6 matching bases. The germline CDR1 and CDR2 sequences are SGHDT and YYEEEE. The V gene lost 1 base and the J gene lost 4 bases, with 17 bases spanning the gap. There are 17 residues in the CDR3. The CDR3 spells CASSLFWGGTGTGELFF. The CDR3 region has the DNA TGTGCCAGCAGCTTGTTCTGGGGCGGGACGGGCACCGGGGAGCTGTTTTTT.

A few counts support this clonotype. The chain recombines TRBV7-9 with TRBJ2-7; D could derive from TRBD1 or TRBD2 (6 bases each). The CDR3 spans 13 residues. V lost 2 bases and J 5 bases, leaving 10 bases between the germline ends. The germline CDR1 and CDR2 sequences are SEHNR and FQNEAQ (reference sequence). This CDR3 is CASSLTGAHEQYF. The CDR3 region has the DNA TGTGCCAGCAGCTTAACGGGGGCCCACGAGCAGTACTTC.

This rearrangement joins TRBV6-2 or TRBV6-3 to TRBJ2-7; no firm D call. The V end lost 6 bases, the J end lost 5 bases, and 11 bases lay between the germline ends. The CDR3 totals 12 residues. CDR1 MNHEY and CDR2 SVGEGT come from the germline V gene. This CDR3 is CASSTAWDEQYF. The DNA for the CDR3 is TGTGCCAGCAGCACCGCCTGGGACGAGCAGTACTTC.

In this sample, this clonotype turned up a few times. CDR3 amino acids: CASTEDGQSQHF. The CDR3, as DNA: TGTGCCAGCACCGAAGATGGCCAGTCCCAGCATTTT. V gene TRBV2 combines with J gene TRBJ1-5, with D unresolved. Germline loops: CDR1 SNHLY, CDR2 FYNNEI. V shed 7 bases and J shed 11 bases, with 15 bases lying between them. This CDR3 spans 12 amino acids.

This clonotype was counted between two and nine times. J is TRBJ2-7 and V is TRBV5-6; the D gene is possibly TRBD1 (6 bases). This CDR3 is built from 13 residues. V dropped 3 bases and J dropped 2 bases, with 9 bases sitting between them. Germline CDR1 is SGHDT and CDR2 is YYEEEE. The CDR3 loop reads CASSSQGTYEQYF. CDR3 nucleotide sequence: TGTGCCAGCAGCTCACAGGGAACCTACGAGCAGTACTTC.

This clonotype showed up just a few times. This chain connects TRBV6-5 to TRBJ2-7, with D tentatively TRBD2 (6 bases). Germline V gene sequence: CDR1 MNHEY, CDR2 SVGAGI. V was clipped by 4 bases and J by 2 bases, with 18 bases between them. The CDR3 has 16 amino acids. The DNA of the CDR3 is TGTGCCAGCAGTTTCCACCCCCGCGGGGTCCCCTACGAGCAGTACTTC. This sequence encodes CASSFHPRGVPYEQYF.

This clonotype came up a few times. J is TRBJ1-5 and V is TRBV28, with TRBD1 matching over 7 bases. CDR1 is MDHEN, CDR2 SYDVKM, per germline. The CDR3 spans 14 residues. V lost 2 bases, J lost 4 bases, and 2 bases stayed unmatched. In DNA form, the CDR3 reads TGTGCCAGCAGTTTAGACAGGGTGAATCAGCCCCAGCATTTT. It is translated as CASSLDRVNQPQHF.

CDR3 nucleotide sequence: TGCGCCAGCAGCCAAAGGACAGGGGCCGCCTACGAGCAGTACTTC. Its protein product is CASSQRTGAAYEQYF. The V call is TRBV4-1, the J call TRBJ2-7; TRBD1 agrees at 9 bases. V shed 2 bases and J 2 bases; nucleotides not matched to a gene: 4. This CDR3 has 15 amino acids. Per the germline V gene, CDR1 is MGHRA and CDR2 is YSYEKL.